These 28 T cell receptor delta chains came from one sample sequenced in a study of gamma-delta T cells after stem cell transplantation. TCRdb redid the clone calls on the RT-PCR reads with CATT. The profile shows about 3,000 delta-chain clones, approximately 9.2% of them singletons. The sequenced sample consisted of gamma-delta T cells. The receptor source for this set is a human donor. It is not recorded whose cells these are; they may come from a transplant donor.

Sample share makes this clone medium-sized. Written as DNA, the CDR3 is TGTGCCTGTGACACCTTATCTCTGTTCTTACTGGGGGCAAACACCGATAAACTCATCTTT. This codes for CACDTLSLFLLGANTDKLIF. The rearrangement joins TRDV2 to TRDJ1; TRDD3 matches at 8 bases. V was pared by 0 bases and J by 0 bases, with 17 bases of the junction left unmatched. The CDR3 length is 20 residues. Per the germline V gene, CDR1 is GEAIGNYY and CDR2 is EKD.

The chain uses TRDV1 and TRDJ1, with TRDD2 identical over 9 bases. J was trimmed by 7 bases and V by 3 bases; bases with no gene match: 33. Germline values: CDR1 TSWWSYY, CDR2 QGS. CDR3 length: 23 residues. The CDR3 nucleotides read TGTGCTCTTGGGGAGTTGAGCCCCTTCCTACAAGAACCCCTACTGGGTGAACGCGTTAAACTCATCTTT. It encodes CALGELSPFLQEPLLGERVKLIF.

For this clone: A far larger clone is just one base off, so this is likely a read error. V gene TRDV2 combines with J gene TRDJ2, with 9 bases fitting TRDD3. With V trimmed by 5 bases and J by 4 bases, 4 bases remained unmatched. The germline CDR1 and CDR2 sequences are GEAIGNYY and EKD. The length of the CDR3 is 14 residues. The CDR3 DNA sequence: TGTGCCTGTGGCGTACTGGGGGAGACAGCACAACTCTTCTTT. Amino acid sequence: CACGVLGETAQLFF.

Of note for this clone: It is likely a read error: a sequence one base away is far more abundant. The same CDR3 is also encoded by other DNA sequences in this sample. The rearrangement joins TRDV2 to TRDJ2; 11 nucleotides line up with TRDD3. There are 16 residues in the CDR3. From germline, CDR1 is GEAIGNYY and CDR2 EKD. CDR3 DNA: TGTGCCTGCGACATACTGGGGGATACTTTGACAGCACAACTCTTCTTT. Translated: CACDILGDTLTAQLFF.

In its sample, this clone ranks as large (0.1 to 1%). Different DNA sequences within this sample yield the same CDR3. The rearrangement links TRDV2 to TRDJ3; D might be TRDD3 (5 bases). The V end lost 0 bases, the J end lost 4 bases, and 24 bases lay between the germline ends. Germline V gives CDR1 GEAIGNYY, CDR2 EKD. The CDR3 is made up of 21 amino acids. CDR3 nucleotide sequence: TGTGCCTGTGACACCGACTTTCTACTGGTCTTCGGAGAATGGGACACCCGACAGATGTTTTTC. It yields the protein CACDTDFLLVFGEWDTRQMFF.

This clone has more than one count but fewer than ten. The chain carries TRDV2 and TRDJ1, with 13 bases lining up with TRDD3. Germline CDR1 reads GEAIGNYY; CDR2 reads EKD. This CDR3 spans 19 amino acids. Trimming at V came to 3 bases and at J to 0 bases, leaving 12 bases not matched to a gene. The CDR3 region is CACDALLGDTPLYTDKLIF. The CDR3 DNA follows: TGTGCCTGTGACGCTCTACTGGGGGATACGCCCCTGTACACCGATAAACTCATCTTT.

This clone appeared a few times. This is likely an artifact of a read error, given a far larger clone one base away. Other DNA sequences in the same sample also yield this CDR3. The chain uses TRDV2 and TRDJ1; D unclear. Trimming pared 5 bases from V and 0 bases from J, leaving 12 bases between. Germline V CDR1 and CDR2: GEAIGNYY, EKD. The length of the CDR3 is 14 residues. The CDR3 region is CACAPGPYTDKLIF. For the CDR3, the DNA is TGTGCCTGTGCCCCTGGACCGTACACCGATAAACTCATCTTT.

By share, this clone ranks as medium-sized (0.01 to 0.1%). J is TRDJ1 and V is TRDV1; D remains unclear. The length of the CDR3 is 14 residues. Germline V gives CDR1 TSWWSYY, CDR2 QGS. Trimming cost V 6 bases and J 10 bases, with 21 bases left between them. In DNA, the CDR3 is TGTGCTCTTGGACGCTTTGATAACTTTAGTCGACTCATCTTT. Its protein is CALGRFDNFSRLIF.

A note on this clone: Given a far larger clone just one base away, this is likely a sequencing read error. The genes are TRDV2 and TRDJ3; the match to TRDD3 covers 13 bases. From germline, CDR1 is GEAIGNYY and CDR2 EKD. This CDR3 spans 21 amino acids. The CDR3 bases are TGTGCCTGTGACACCGTACTGGGGGATACGCGGAGCTCCTGGGACACCCGACAGGTGTTTTTC. This sequence encodes CACDTVLGDTRSSWDTRQVFF.

This clone is termed medium-sized. CDR3 loop: CALGEPPWLPVLGDLYTDKLIF. The CDR3 coding sequence is TGTGCTCTTGGGGAACCCCCCTGGCTCCCTGTACTGGGGGATCTGTACACCGATAAACTCATCTTT. V is TRDV1 and J is TRDJ1, with 10 bases fitting TRDD3. Germline CDR1 and CDR2: TSWWSYY and QGS. This CDR3 has 22 residues. Germline trimming cut 1 base from V and 0 bases from J; bases unmatched to any gene: 20.

V and J are TRAV29/DV5 and TRDJ1; 9 positions match TRDD3. Germline V gene sequence: CDR1 NSMFDY, CDR2 ISSIKDK. CDR3 length: 17 residues. With V trimmed by 1 base and J by 0 bases, 10 bases remained unmatched. The CDR3 DNA reads as TGTGCAGCAAGCTTCACTGGGGGACGTTCCTACACCGATAAACTCATCTTT. Its protein is CAASFTGGRSYTDKLIF.

This clone is deemed medium-sized (0.01 to 0.1%). The V call is TRDV1, the J call TRDJ1; no definite D call. V was shortened by 4 bases and J by 1 base, with 13 bases between the two germline ends. The CDR3 contains 15 residues. Germline CDR1 and CDR2: TSWWSYY and QGS. CDR3: CALGGTWRVTDKLIF. The CDR3 DNA reads TGTGCTCTTGGGGGAACCTGGCGAGTCACCGATAAACTCATCTTT.

This clone was seen more than once but under ten times. A much more abundant neighbour one base away suggests this may be a read error. Other DNA sequences in the sample encode the same CDR3. V gene TRAV29/DV5 combines with J gene TRDJ2; TRDD3 matches at 7 bases. Per the germline V gene, CDR1 is NSMFDY and CDR2 is ISSIKDK. The CDR3 consists of 17 residues. Written as DNA, the CDR3 is TGTGCAGCAAGCGCTTGTTGGGGGAGGACTTTGACAGCGCAACTCTTCTTT. Translated: CAASACWGRTLTAQLFF.

As concerns this clone: This is likely an artifact of a read error, given a far larger clone one base away. The chain combines TRDV2 with TRDJ3; 11 bases are a match to TRDD3. Germline V gene sequence: CDR1 GEAIGNYY, CDR2 EKD. The CDR3 runs 20 residues. The CDR3 DNA is TGTGCCTGTGGCACCGTACTGGGGGATAGAACCTCCTGGGACACCCGACAGATGTTTTTC. This translates into CACGTVLGDRTSWDTRQMFF.

A few counts support this clone. A read error likely explains why the TCRdb protein, taken from a much larger clone, differs from this DNA's translation at residue 12; the protein shown is translated from the DNA. This rearrangement joins TRDV2 to TRDJ3; 10 bases match TRDD3. From germline, CDR1 is GEAIGNYY and CDR2 EKD. The CDR3 covers 18 residues. The CDR3 sequence is CACDRLGDDSWGTRQMFF. In DNA form, the CDR3 reads TGTGCCTGTGATCGACTGGGGGATGACTCCTGGGGCACCCGACAGATGTTTTTC.

This clone counts as large. Other DNA variants within this sample encode the same CDR3. The rearrangement links TRDV2 to TRDJ3; 8 bases map to TRDD3. The CDR3 length is 19 residues. The V gene's germline CDR1 is GEAIGNYY and CDR2 EKD. J lost 0 bases, V lost 0 bases, and 6 bases had no gene match. CDR3 DNA: TGTGCCTGTGACACCGTACTGGGGGCTAGCTCCTGGGACACCCGACAGATGTTTTTC. Its translation: CACDTVLGASSWDTRQMFF.

As to this clone: The protein in TCRdb stems from a much larger clone and differs at residue 9 from this DNA's translation, likely a read error; here the protein is translated from the DNA. The chain carries TRDV2 and TRDJ2; 8 nucleotides align to TRDD3. J was trimmed by 7 bases and V by 0 bases; bases with no gene match: 3. CDR3 length equals 14 residues. Germline assignment: CDR1 GEAIGNYY and CDR2 EKD. CDR3 amino acids: CACDTWGMIAQLFF. The CDR3 nucleotides read TGTGCCTGTGACACCTGGGGGATGATAGCACAACTCTTCTTT.

This clone showed up just a few times. This likely traces to a read error, being one base from a far larger clone. The chain has TRDV2 and TRDJ1; possible D gene TRDD3, 6 bases. V shed 0 bases and J shed 0 bases, with 22 bases lying between them. The length of the CDR3 is 19 residues. Germline assignment: CDR1 GEAIGNYY and CDR2 EKD. The CDR3 is CACDTVLNWEIRDTDKLIF. The CDR3 DNA is TGTGCCTGTGACACCGTCTTGAACTGGGAGATACGGGACACCGATAAACTCATCTTT.

Comment on this clone: TCRdb assigns this DNA the protein of a much larger clone, which departs from its translation at residue 3; this likely reflects a read error, and the protein shown comes from translating the DNA. The chain couples TRDV2 to TRDJ2; 8 nucleotides match TRDD3. The germline V gene has CDR1 GEAIGNYY and CDR2 EKD. The CDR3 length is 14 residues. CDR3 residues: CARDTWGRTAQLFF. The DNA of the CDR3 is TGTGCCCGTGACACCTGGGGGAGGACAGCACAACTCTTCTTT.

This clone was seen more than once but under ten times. TCRdb's protein for this DNA is that of a much larger clone and differs from the translation at residue 6, likely a read error; the protein shown is the DNA translation. The chain uses TRDV2 and TRDJ3; 8 bases are shared with TRDD3. Looked up from germline, CDR1 is GEAIGNYY and CDR2 is EKD. J was trimmed by 2 bases and V by 1 base; bases with no gene match: 6. The CDR3 runs to 18 residues. The CDR3 bases are TGTGCCTGTGACACTAGGGGATACAGCACCTGGGACACCCGACAGATGTTTTTC. It translates to CACDTRGYSTWDTRQMFF.

In the case of this clone: With a far larger clone one base away, a read error is the likely cause. The chain's CDR3 is CACDVQGDLTAQLFF. CDR3 in DNA: TGTGCCTGTGACGTACAGGGGGATTTGACAGCACAACTCTTCTTT. V and J are TRDV2 and TRDJ2; possible D gene TRDD3, 6 bases. CDR3 length: 15 residues. Germline lookup yields CDR1 GEAIGNYY and CDR2 EKD. Trimming took off 3 bases at V and 1 base at J, with 11 bases between the two ends.

The chain joins TRDV2 to TRDJ3, with a possible D match to TRDD3 (6 bases). Trimming left V 4 bases short and J 0 bases short, with 27 bases between. From germline, CDR1 is GEAIGNYY and CDR2 EKD. This CDR3 is built from 22 residues. The DNA for the CDR3 is TGTGCCTGTGAAGCTGCAAGTACTAGGGGATCCCTGAGCTCCTGGGACACCCGACAGATGTTTTTC. This translates into CACEAASTRGSLSSWDTRQMFF.

By proportion, this clone is large. The same CDR3 can be traced to other DNA sequences in this sample. This chain links TRDV2 with TRDJ3; 11 nucleotides agree with TRDD3. CDR1 and CDR2 (germline): GEAIGNYY, EKD. V dropped 1 base and J dropped 0; count of bases not matched to a gene: 7. The CDR3 is made up of 20 amino acids. The DNA of the CDR3 is TGTGCCTGTGACACGTACTGGGGGATAGAAAGCTCCTGGGACACCCGACAGATGTTTTTC. The encoded protein is CACDTYWGIESSWDTRQMFF.

This clone was counted only a few times. A far larger clone is one nucleotide away, so this likely arose from a read error. This chain joins TRDV2 and TRDJ2, with D maybe TRDD3 (6 bases). CDR3 size: 19 residues. The V end lost 3 bases, the J end lost 4 bases, and 26 bases lay between the germline ends. CDR1 and CDR2 from the germline V gene are GEAIGNYY and EKD. CDR3 residues: CACDPVGRGDLGTTAQLFF. The CDR3 nucleotides read TGTGCCTGTGACCCCGTAGGCCGGGGGGACCTGGGGACGACAGCACAACTCTTCTTT.

This clone has a handful of counts. The junction and the germline gene differ at one end; a read error may be behind it. The DNA for the CDR3 is TGTGCCTGGGACACCCTGGGGGATACGTACGCCGATAAACTCATCTTT. Translation gives CAWDTLGDTYADKLIF. The J gene is TRDJ1, the V gene TRDV2, with TRDD3 identical over 12 bases. The CDR3 length is 16 residues. CDR1 and CDR2 from the germline V gene are GEAIGNYY and EKD.

Remarks on this clone: A far larger clone is one base from this, pointing to a likely read error. V usage is TRDV2 and J usage is TRDJ2, with D tentatively TRDD3 (6 bases). V lost 3 bases and J lost 4, with 14 bases in between. The length of the CDR3 is 15 residues. The germline CDR1 and CDR2 sequences are GEAIGNYY and EKD. DNA of the CDR3: TGTGCCTGTGACCCCCCACTACTGGGGACAGCACAACTCTTCTTT. This encodes CACDPPLLGTAQLFF.

The chain recombines TRDV2 with TRDJ1; 13 bases map to TRDD3. CDR1 and CDR2 (germline): GEAIGNYY, EKD. Trimming removed 1 base from V and 0 bases from J; junction bases left unmatched: 10. The CDR3 has 19 amino acids. The CDR3 DNA is TGTGCCTGTGACACGGTACTGGGGGATACGCGAACACACACCGATAAACTCATCTTT. This gives the protein CACDTVLGDTRTHTDKLIF.

About this clone itself: This sequence is one base from a far larger clone and is likely a read error. V gene TRDV2 combines with J gene TRDJ3, with TRDD3 matching 13 bases. CDR1 is GEAIGNYY and CDR2 is EKD in the germline V gene. V lost 0 bases, J lost 0 bases, and 7 bases stayed unmatched. The length of the CDR3 is 21 residues. This CDR3 is CACDTALGDTPSSWDTRQMFF. DNA for the CDR3: TGTGCCTGTGACACCGCACTGGGGGATACGCCCAGCTCCTGGGACACCCGACAGATGTTTTTC.